Each of the 27 T cell receptor beta chains below was sequenced from the same sample in a study of blood T cell repertoires in COVID-19. Method: immunoSEQ multiplex PCR; TCRdb's copy keeps in-frame clones and lacks some. The sample contains some 200,000 clones, 65% to 90% of which appear only once. Sequencing input: peripheral blood. The source of these receptors is a woman aged 40 to 55 who had recovered from COVID-19.

J is TRBJ2-1 and V is TRBV7-2, with D hard to call. V lost 3 bases, J lost 6 bases, and 12 bases lay in between. The CDR3 sequence is 14 residues long. The germline gives CDR1 SGHTA, CDR2 FQGNSA. The CDR3 here is CASSFLNLLNEQFF. The CDR3 bases are TGTGCCAGCAGCTTCTTAAATTTACTCAATGAGCAGTTCTTC.

The chain couples TRBV4-3 to TRBJ2-3, with 9 bases identical to TRBD2. The CDR3 is 18 amino acids. The ends lost 1 base at V and 1 base at J; junction bases unmatched: 9. CDR1 LGHNA and CDR2 YSLEER come from the germline V gene. The CDR3 DNA is TGCGCCAGCAGCCAAGTAGCTAGCGGGGCTGCTCGCACAGATACGCAGTATTTT. Translating gives CASSQVASGAARTDTQYF.

The rearrangement uses TRBV19 and TRBJ2-7; 9 bases map to TRBD1. There are 13 residues in the CDR3. The germline CDR1 and CDR2 sequences are LNHDA and SQIVND (reference sequence). The V segment lost 9 bases and the J segment 4 bases; nucleotides outside the gene matches: 7. The CDR3 sequence is CASRDREGYEQYF. CDR3 coding DNA: TGTGCCAGCCGGGACAGGGAAGGGTACGAGCAGTACTTC. Drawing the rest from reference TRBV19 and TRBJ2-7, the complete variable domain is DGGITQSPKYLFRKEGQNVTLSCEQNLNHDAMYWYRQDPGQGLRLIYYSQIVNDFQKGDIAEGYSVSREKKESFPLTVTSAQKNPTAFYLCASRDREGYEQYFGPGTRLTVT.

V and J are TRBV2 and TRBJ2-3; no clear D gene. CDR3 length equals 14 residues. Between the trimmed V and J ends, which lost 5 bases and 2 bases, there was a span of 11 bases. CDR1 is SNHLY and CDR2 is FYNNEI in the germline V gene. The CDR3 DNA is TGTGCCAGCAGTCAATCTGGGCCCACAGATACGCAGTATTTT. It yields the protein CASSQSGPTDTQYF.

The chain uses TRBV7-9 and TRBJ2-7; 10 bases are shared with TRBD2. With V trimmed by 2 bases and J by 3 bases, 1 base remained unmatched. The CDR3 is made up of 14 amino acids. Per germline, CDR1 SEHNR and CDR2 FQNEAQ (reference sequence). The CDR3 spells CASSLTSGNYEQYF. In DNA, the CDR3 is TGTGCCAGCAGCTTAACTAGCGGGAACTACGAGCAGTACTTC.

The chain recombines TRBV7-2 with TRBJ2-3; 7 positions match TRBD1. From germline, CDR1 is SGHTA and CDR2 FQGNSA. V lost 2 bases to trimming and J lost 3 bases; unmatched junction nucleotides: 8. This CDR3 region has 16 residues. As DNA, the CDR3 is TGTGCCAGCAGCTTATTGGGGACAGCTTCAACAGATACGCAGTATTTT. Translating it yields CASSLLGTASTDTQYF.

V is TRBV7-2 and J is TRBJ2-5; 9 nucleotides line up with TRBD1. The V and J ends lost 5 bases and 3 bases, in that order; junction bases with no gene match: 4. CDR1 SGHTA and CDR2 FQGNSA come from the germline V gene. This CDR3 is built from 14 residues. In nucleotides, the CDR3 is TGTGCCAGCAGCGGGACAGGGAGGAAAGAGACCCAGTACTTC. Translated: CASSGTGRKETQYF.

The chain uses TRBV7-9 and TRBJ2-7; perhaps TRBD2 as D (5 bases). The length of the CDR3 is 15 residues. Germline V gene lookup returns CDR1 SEHNR and CDR2 FQNEAQ (reference sequence). V was cut by 4 bases and J by 5 bases, with 18 bases left in between. The CDR3 DNA reads as TGTGCCAGCAGCTGGCGGGCGGGTTTGATGGACGAGCAGTACTTC. Amino acids: CASSWRAGLMDEQYF.

In DNA form, the CDR3 reads TGTGCCTGGAGTGTAGGCAGGGTATTACCCACTGAAGCTTTCTTT. Its protein product is CAWSVGRVLPTEAFF. The chain couples TRBV30 to TRBJ1-1; D may be TRBD1 (5 bases). The length of the CDR3 is 15 residues. The V gene lost 0 bases and the J gene lost 4 bases, with 15 bases spanning the gap. CDR1 and CDR2 from the germline V gene are GTSNPN and SVGIG (reference sequence). Combining the CDR3 with reference TRBV30 and TRBJ1-1 gives the whole variable domain SQTIHQWPATLVQPVGSPLSLECTVEGTSNPNLYWYRQAAGRGLQLLFYSVGIGQISSEVPQNLSASRPQDRQFILSSKKLLLSDSGFYLCAWSVGRVLPTEAFFGQGTRLTVV.

The CDR3 DNA reads as TGTGCCAGCAGCTTAGTAGGGGGCGGGACTGAAGCTTTCTTT. Its translation is CASSLVGGGTEAFF. The gene calls are TRBV7-9 and TRBJ1-1; TRBD1 aligns across 7 bases. CDR1 is SEHNR, CDR2 FQNEAQ, per germline (reference sequence). V lost 1 base, J lost 5 bases, and 4 bases stayed unmatched. The CDR3 runs 14 residues.

The chain is built from TRBV12-3 or TRBV12-4 and TRBJ1-2; D is ambiguous. The V and J ends lost 7 bases and 2 bases respectively, with 5 bases between them. The CDR3 consists of 11 residues. The CDR3 is CASMRNYGYTF. CDR3 coding DNA: TGTGCCAGCATGAGAAACTATGGCTACACCTTC.

To note about this clone: Other DNA sequences of this sample code for an identical CDR3. The chain combines TRBV12-3 or TRBV12-4 with TRBJ1-2; TRBD1 is a possible D gene (5 bases). CDR3 length equals 11 residues. Between the trimmed V and J ends, which lost 5 bases and 4 bases, there was a span of 5 bases. CDR3 sequence reads: CASSQGYGYTF. The CDR3, as DNA: TGTGCCAGCAGTCAGGGCTATGGCTACACCTTC.

The gene calls are TRBV3-1 (or the pseudogene TRBV3-2) and TRBJ1-6; 7 bases map to TRBD1. This CDR3 spans 15 amino acids. In germline, CDR1 is LGHDT, CDR2 YNNKEL (reference sequence). Germline trimming cut 2 bases from V and 10 bases from J; bases unmatched to any gene: 8. CDR3 protein: CASSQMEGAGSPLHF. The CDR3 coding sequence is TGTGCCAGCAGCCAAATGGAGGGGGCTGGCTCACCCCTCCACTTT.

This chain joins TRBV4-2 and TRBJ2-1, with D perhaps TRBD2 (5 bases). This CDR3 comprises 16 residues. The germline V and J ends were trimmed by 0 bases and 6 bases, with 15 bases remaining between them. CDR1 and CDR2 from the germline V gene are LGHNA and YNFKEQ. This CDR3 reads CASSQDASGVLNEQFF. CDR3 sequence (DNA): TGTGCCAGCAGCCAAGATGCCTCCGGGGTTCTCAATGAGCAGTTCTTC.

This clone has only one observation. The V gene is TRBV6-6, the J gene TRBJ2-3; 7 positions match TRBD2. V gave up 10 bases and J gave up 9 bases; unmatched junction bases: 16. Germline lookup yields CDR1 MNHNY and CDR2 SVGAGI (reference sequence). The CDR3 runs to 14 residues. The CDR3 sequence is CATLKDGGSATQYF. The CDR3 DNA sequence: TGTGCCACCCTGAAGGACGGGGGGTCCGCCACGCAGTATTTT.

The rearrangement uses TRBV6-5 and TRBJ2-5; D is perhaps TRBD1 (6 bases). CDR1 and CDR2 from the germline V gene are MNHEY and SVGAGI. The V and J ends lost 7 bases and 0 bases respectively, with 12 bases between them. CDR3 length: 14 amino acids. The CDR3 DNA sequence: TGTGCCAGCACCGGGACACCGTACCAAGAGACCCAGTACTTC. Translation: CASTGTPYQETQYF.

There are a few counts of this clone. The chain joins TRBV5-4 to TRBJ2-5; TRBD2 agrees at 7 bases. CDR1 is SGHNT and CDR2 is YYREEE in the germline V gene (reference sequence). The CDR3 contains 15 residues. Trimming at V came to 0 bases and at J to 3 bases, leaving 5 bases not matched to a gene. CDR3 in DNA: TGTGCCAGCAGCTTGGGGGGGGGACCGAAAGAGACCCAGTACTTC. Amino acid sequence: CASSLGGGPKETQYF.

The chain combines TRBV10-3 with TRBJ2-2; 8 bases line up with TRBD1. V was clipped by 9 bases and J by 7 bases; unmatched bases: 7. The CDR3 has 13 amino acids. The germline gives CDR1 ENHRY, CDR2 SYGVKD. The CDR3 nucleotides read TGTGCCATAGGACAGGGAAACGGCGGGGAGCTGTTTTTT. Protein: CAIGQGNGGELFF.

This clone showed up just once. The chain recombines TRBV6-1 with TRBJ2-1; D gene unclear. The CDR3 is 16 amino acids. The germline gives CDR1 MNHNS, CDR2 SASEGT. V was clipped by 4 bases and J by 6 bases, with 19 bases between them. The CDR3 reads CASSARDFEYGNEQFF. CDR3 DNA sequence: TGTGCCAGCAGTGCCCGCGACTTTGAATACGGCAATGAGCAGTTCTTC.

The V gene is TRBV9, the J gene TRBJ2-7; TRBD1 matches at 7 bases. The length of the CDR3 is 11 residues. CDR1 and CDR2 from the germline V gene are SGDLS and YYNGEE. Trimming removed 4 bases from V and 11 bases from J; junction bases left unmatched: 6. The CDR3 here is CASSSPGQKYF. The CDR3 region has the DNA TGTGCCAGCAGCTCACCGGGACAGAAGTACTTC.

The CDR3 DNA follows: TGCGCCAGCAGCTTGGAGACAGGGGCTGGGGCCAACGTCCTGACTTTC. It codes for CASSLETGAGANVLTF. This chain connects TRBV5-1 to TRBJ2-6, with 8 bases identical to TRBD1. With 0 bases clipped from V and 2 bases from J, the junction kept 1 base outside the gene matches. CDR3 length equals 16 residues. Per the germline V gene, CDR1 is SGHRS and CDR2 is YFSETQ. Full variable domain (rest looked up from reference TRBV5-1 and TRBJ2-6): KAGVTQTPRYLIKTRGQQVTLSCSPISGHRSVSWYQQTPGQGLQFLFEYFSETQRNKGNFPGRFSGRQFSNSRSEMNVSTLELGDSALYLCASSLETGAGANVLTFGAGSRLTVL.

This chain links TRBV4-3 with TRBJ2-2; D remains unclear. Trimming shortened V by 0 bases and J by 6 bases, and 5 bases separated the two germline ends. This CDR3 has 13 residues. Germline loops: CDR1 LGHNA, CDR2 YSLEER. The CDR3 protein is CASSQDLAGELFF. CDR3 sequence (DNA): TGCGCCAGCAGCCAAGATCTCGCCGGGGAGCTGTTTTTT.

The gene calls are TRBV2 and TRBJ2-2; D is perhaps TRBD1 (6 bases). The CDR3 runs to 13 residues. V lost 8 bases and J lost 8, with 15 bases in between. The V gene's germline CDR1 is SNHLY and CDR2 FYNNEI. The CDR3 here is CASGREGVGELFF. Written as DNA, the CDR3 is TGTGCCAGCGGAAGAGAGGGGGTGGGGGAGCTGTTTTTT.

This clone was observed a single time. The V and J genes are TRBV5-6 and TRBJ1-3, with D hard to call. The germline V gene encodes CDR1 SGHDT and CDR2 YYEEEE. V was pared by 1 base and J by 0 bases, with 11 bases between. The CDR3 totals 16 residues. In nucleotides, the CDR3 is TGTGCCAGCAGCTTGCTAGCCGGGAGCTCTGGAAACACCATATATTTT. Encoded protein: CASSLLAGSSGNTIYF. Filled out from reference TRBV5-6 and TRBJ1-3, the complete variable domain reads DAGVTQSPTHLIKTRGQQVTLRCSPKSGHDTVSWYQQALGQGPQFIFQYYEEEERQRGNFPDRFSGHQFPNYSSELNVNALLLGDSALYLCASSLLAGSSGNTIYFGEGSWLTVV.

This chain joins TRBV7-2 and TRBJ2-7; the match to TRBD2 covers 11 bases. Trimming cost V 8 bases and J 1 base; bases outside gene matches: 10. Germline V lookup: CDR1 SGHTA, CDR2 FQGNSA. The CDR3 spans 16 residues. CDR3 sequence (DNA): TGTGCCAGCCGATCGGGAGGGACTAGCGGTTCCTACGAGCAGTACTTC. Translating gives CASRSGGTSGSYEQYF.

V usage is TRBV25-1 and J usage is TRBJ1-6, with 7 bases aligning to TRBD1. J gave up 8 bases and V 2 bases, and 3 bases lay outside the gene matches. The CDR3 has 14 amino acids. The germline CDR1 and CDR2 sequences are MGHDK and SYGVNS. The DNA for the CDR3 is TGTGCCAGCAGTGAACTTACAGGGGATTCACCCCTCCACTTT. Protein: CASSELTGDSPLHF. The full variable domain, its missing parts supplied by reference TRBV25-1 and TRBJ1-6, is EADIYQTPRYLVIGTGKKITLECSQTMGHDKMYWYQQDPGMELHLIHYSYGVNSTEKGDLSSESTVSRIRTEHFPLTLESARPSHTSQYLCASSELTGDSPLHFGNGTRLTVT.

The CDR3 protein is CASSLGTGYGYTF. Written as DNA, the CDR3 is TGTGCCAGCAGCTTAGGCACAGGCTATGGCTACACCTTC. V usage is TRBV7-2 and J usage is TRBJ1-2; the D gene is possibly TRBD1 (5 bases). V lost 1 base and J 4 bases, leaving 7 bases between the germline ends. The length of the CDR3 is 13 residues. Per the germline V gene, CDR1 is SGHTA and CDR2 is FQGNSA.